The 28 T cell receptor beta chains presented below share a single source sample, sequenced in a study of beta chain features in type 1 diabetes. The entirety of the isolated RNA underwent reverse transcription, so expressed TCRB transcripts were sequenced. Measured with immunoSEQ multiplex PCR; TCRdb has only the in-frame clones, and not every one. The data hold 350,000 to 450,000 clones, with about 15% observed a single time. Sequenced material: naive CD4+ T cells from blood. The receptors stem from a woman aged 18-29 years in good health.

There are a few counts of this clone. The genes are TRBV6-6 and TRBJ2-1; the match to TRBD1 covers 10 bases. The CDR3 runs 15 residues. The ends lost 5 bases at V and 6 bases at J; junction bases unmatched: 7. Germline CDR1 MNHNY, CDR2 SVGAGI (reference sequence). The CDR3 reads CASSRDRGRGNEQFF. The CDR3 DNA is TGTGCCAGCAGTCGAGACAGGGGGCGAGGCAATGAGCAGTTCTTC.

This clone has a handful of counts. This rearrangement joins TRBV18 to TRBJ2-1; 7 positions agree with TRBD2. The J segment lost 5 bases and the V segment lost 3 bases, leaving 10 bases of the junction unmatched. The CDR3 loop spans 16 amino acids. Looked up from germline, CDR1 is KGHSH and CDR2 is LQKENI. The CDR3 loop is CASSPPGGRAHNEQFF. The CDR3 DNA is TGTGCCAGCTCACCCCCCGGGGGGAGGGCCCACAATGAGCAGTTCTTC.

This clone was seen a few times. The chain recombines TRBV28 with TRBJ2-7; D is possibly TRBD2 (7 bases). Looked up from germline, CDR1 is MDHEN and CDR2 is SYDVKM. The CDR3 sequence is 11 residues long. V was trimmed by 11 bases and J by 6 bases, leaving 14 bases between them. The CDR3 sequence: CAGGGAFEQYF. CDR3 coding DNA: TGTGCCGGAGGGGGGGCTTTCGAGCAGTACTTC.

The chain employs TRBV30 and TRBJ1-2, with TRBD1 matching 12 bases. The CDR3 totals 16 residues. J was trimmed by 7 bases and V by 2 bases; bases with no gene match: 11. The germline V gene encodes CDR1 GTSNPN and CDR2 SVGIG (reference sequence). Written as DNA, the CDR3 is TGTGCCTGGAGTCCGAGGGGGACAGGGGGCGCTGTTGGCTACACCTTC. It is translated as CAWSPRGTGGAVGYTF.

The J gene is TRBJ2-5, the V gene TRBV2; 9 nucleotides line up with TRBD2. Trimming removed 4 bases from V and 4 bases from J; junction bases left unmatched: 7. In germline, CDR1 is SNHLY, CDR2 FYNNEI. This CDR3 has 15 amino acids. CDR3 amino acids: CASSVVGLAGETQYF. The CDR3, as DNA: TGTGCCAGCAGTGTTGTGGGACTAGCCGGAGAGACCCAGTACTTC.

The chain employs TRBV7-2 and TRBJ2-5; 8 nucleotides align to TRBD2. Per germline, CDR1 SGHTA and CDR2 FQGNSA. Germline trimming cut 2 bases from V and 5 bases from J; bases unmatched to any gene: 7. The CDR3 covers 15 residues. The CDR3 protein is CASSLNAGGRETQYF. DNA of the CDR3: TGTGCCAGCAGCTTAAACGCGGGGGGCAGGGAGACCCAGTACTTC.

The chain employs TRBV10-3 and TRBJ2-2, with a possible D match to TRBD2 (5 bases). This CDR3 has 14 residues. V was clipped by 5 bases and J by 1 base, with 8 bases between them. Germline V gives CDR1 ENHRY, CDR2 SYGVKD. The CDR3 region has the DNA TGTGCCATCAGTTTTCGGGAGAACACCGGGGAGCTGTTTTTT. This codes for CAISFRENTGELFF.

This clone has just a few counts. J is TRBJ2-7 and V is TRBV18, with 10 bases matching TRBD2. The CDR3 loop spans 15 amino acids. Germline V gene sequence: CDR1 KGHSH, CDR2 LQKENI. V gave up 6 bases and J gave up 6 bases; unmatched junction bases: 11. The CDR3 region is CASSSTSLAGAEQYF. In DNA, the CDR3 is TGTGCCAGCTCCTCTACCTCTCTAGCGGGAGCCGAGCAGTACTTC.

In its sample, this clone was seen a few times. This chain joins TRBV19 and TRBJ2-1; 10 bases agree with TRBD2. Germline loops: CDR1 LNHDA, CDR2 SQIVND (reference sequence). This CDR3 is built from 15 residues. V lost 6 bases and J lost 6; bases outside the gene matches: 8. The CDR3 is CASSLPSGRGNEQFF. In nucleotides, the CDR3 is TGTGCCAGTAGCCTACCCAGCGGGAGGGGCAATGAGCAGTTCTTC.

This chain uses TRBV6-1 with TRBJ2-7; 11 bases map to TRBD2. Germline CDR1 reads MNHNS; CDR2 reads SASEGT. V was clipped by 7 bases and J by 7 bases; unmatched bases: 3. CDR3 length: 12 residues. CDR3 in amino acids: CASKGTSGEQYF. In DNA form, the CDR3 reads TGTGCCAGCAAAGGGACTAGCGGAGAGCAGTACTTC.

The chain is built from TRBV30 and TRBJ2-1, with D possibly TRBD2 on 5 matching bases. The CDR3 is made up of 14 amino acids. Trimming shortened V by 4 bases and J by 0 bases, and 10 bases separated the two germline ends. Germline CDR1 and CDR2: GTSNPN and SVGIG (reference sequence). This chain's CDR3 is CAWTLSASYNEQFF. CDR3 nucleotides: TGTGCCTGGACCCTTAGCGCCTCCTACAATGAGCAGTTCTTC.

This clone has only a few counts. The chain is built from TRBV28 and TRBJ2-1, with D maybe TRBD2 (5 bases). Germline values: CDR1 MDHEN, CDR2 SYDVKM. Trimming took off 6 bases at V and 12 bases at J, with 15 bases between the two ends. The length of the CDR3 is 12 residues. In DNA form, the CDR3 reads TGTGCCAGCAGCCTCGGGATTTTTGGGCAGTTCTTC. This encodes CASSLGIFGQFF.

This clone showed up just a few times. Other DNA sequences in the sample encode the same CDR3. V gene TRBV15 combines with J gene TRBJ1-3; D remains ambiguous. V dropped 1 base and J dropped 0 bases, with 7 bases sitting between them. CDR1 and CDR2 (germline): LNHNV, YYDKDF (reference sequence). This CDR3 is 15 amino acids long. The CDR3 nucleotides read TGTGCCACCAGCAGAGGGGCAGACTCTGGAAACACCATATATTTT. This codes for CATSRGADSGNTIYF.

This clone was detected a few times. The chain joins TRBV28 to TRBJ2-7, with D maybe TRBD2 (6 bases). The ends were cut back, 10 bases at V and 2 bases at J, with 12 bases in the middle. The CDR3 contains 12 residues. The germline CDR1 and CDR2 sequences are MDHEN and SYDVKM. CDR3 nucleotide sequence: TGTGCCACCGGGACTTTCGCCTACGAGCAGTACTTC. Translating gives CATGTFAYEQYF. The entire variable domain, with the rest obtained from reference TRBV28 and TRBJ2-7, is as follows: DVKVTQSSRYLVKRTGEKVFLECVQDMDHENMFWYRQDPGLGLRLIYFSYDVKMKEKGDIPEGYSVSREKKERFSLILESASTNQTSMYLCATGTFAYEQYFGPGTRLTVT.

The gene calls are TRBV7-2 and TRBJ2-6; D gene uncertain. Germline V gene lookup returns CDR1 SGHTA and CDR2 FQGNSA. There are 16 residues in the CDR3. Trimming stripped 1 base from V and 3 bases from J, with 10 bases between. The CDR3 reads CASSLGAALGANVLTF. Written as DNA, the CDR3 is TGTGCCAGCAGCTTAGGCGCGGCTCTTGGGGCCAACGTCCTGACTTTC.

The sample holds a few counts of this clone. The CDR3 protein is CSVDRDQGLNEQFF. CDR3 in DNA: TGCAGCGTTGACCGGGACCAGGGGCTCAATGAGCAGTTCTTC. The rearrangement joins TRBV29-1 to TRBJ2-1, with a tentative D call TRBD1 (6 bases). The length of the CDR3 is 14 residues. CDR1 SQVTM and CDR2 ANQGSEA come from the germline V gene. V lost 3 bases and J lost 6, with 15 bases in between.

This clone turned up a few times. The chain recombines TRBV28 with TRBJ2-7; 8 bases agree with TRBD1. The CDR3 is 14 residues long. With V trimmed by 6 bases and J by 7 bases, 11 bases remained unmatched. Looked up from germline, CDR1 is MDHEN and CDR2 is SYDVKM. The CDR3 is CASRGQVVLMEQYF. The CDR3 nucleotides read TGTGCCAGCAGGGGACAGGTTGTCCTGATGGAGCAGTACTTC.

This chain connects TRBV5-1 to TRBJ2-1; tentative D call: TRBD2 (6 bases). Trimming removed 4 bases from V and 3 bases from J, with 17 bases in between. CDR3 length: 16 residues. Germline V lookup: CDR1 SGHRS, CDR2 YFSETQ. The CDR3 loop is CASSTQGSGFYNEQFF. The CDR3, as DNA: TGCGCCAGCAGCACACAAGGGAGCGGGTTCTACAATGAGCAGTTCTTC.

V gene TRBV27 combines with J gene TRBJ2-2, with 7 bases fitting TRBD1. Losses at the gene ends were 3 bases for V and 2 bases for J; bases not matched to a gene: 3. There are 15 residues in the CDR3. CDR1 is MNHEY and CDR2 is SMNVEV in the germline V gene (reference sequence). CDR3 sequence (DNA): TGTGCCAGCAGTTTCGACAGGGCTAACACCGGGGAGCTGTTTTTT. It translates to CASSFDRANTGELFF.

This clone was detected a few times. This sequence joins TRBV7-2 and TRBJ2-7, with 9 positions matching TRBD2. Germline V gives CDR1 SGHTA, CDR2 FQGNSA. Trimming at V came to 3 bases and at J to 7 bases, leaving 4 bases not matched to a gene. CDR3 length equals 13 residues. The CDR3: CASSLLREGEQYF. DNA of the CDR3: TGTGCCAGCAGCTTGTTGCGGGAGGGGGAGCAGTACTTC. The whole variable domain, remainder taken from reference TRBV7-2 and TRBJ2-7, is GAGVSQSPSNKVTEKGKDVELRCDPISGHTALYWYRQSLGQGLEFLIYFQGNSAPDKSGLPSDRFSAERTGGSVSTLTIQRTQQEDSAVYLCASSLLREGEQYFGPGTRLTVT.

This clone was counted between two and nine times. The V and J genes are TRBV11-2 and TRBJ1-2; perhaps TRBD1 as D (6 bases). Germline V gene lookup returns CDR1 SGHAT and CDR2 FQNNGV. The CDR3 loop spans 14 amino acids. The V end was cut by 7 bases, the J end by 3 bases, with 15 bases between. As DNA, the CDR3 is TGTGCCAGCAAGAATCCGGGACAAGACTATGGCTACACCTTC. Translation gives CASKNPGQDYGYTF.

The table lists this clone with a few counts. The rearrangement links TRBV2 to TRBJ1-1, with D hard to call. There are 14 residues in the CDR3. Germline V gene sequence: CDR1 SNHLY, CDR2 FYNNEI. Trimming left V 0 bases short and J 0 bases short, with 5 bases between. CDR3 bases: TGTGCCAGCAGTGAAGCCGGGTTGAACACTGAAGCTTTCTTT. It yields the protein CASSEAGLNTEAFF.

The gene calls are TRBV9 and TRBJ2-3; 7 bases are a match to TRBD1. With V trimmed by 5 bases and J by 8 bases, 5 bases remained unmatched. The CDR3 runs to 12 residues. Germline V gene sequence: CDR1 SGDLS, CDR2 YYNGEE. CDR3 in DNA: TGTGCCAGCAGTACGGACAGGCCTACGCAGTATTTT. Translation: CASSTDRPTQYF. Filled out from reference TRBV9 and TRBJ2-3, the complete variable domain reads DSGVTQTPKHLITATGQRVTLRCSPRSGDLSVYWYQQSLDQGLQFLIQYYNGEERAKGNILERFSAQQFPDLHSELNLSSLELGDSALYFCASSTDRPTQYFGPGTRLTVL.

This chain joins TRBV5-4 and TRBJ1-4, with D hard to call. Trimming took off 4 bases at V and 3 bases at J, with 10 bases between the two ends. The germline V gene encodes CDR1 SGHNT and CDR2 YYREEE (reference sequence). This CDR3 has 14 amino acids. CDR3 bases: TGTGCCAGCAGCCCCCGGTCGGCTAATGAAAAACTGTTTTTT. The encoded protein is CASSPRSANEKLFF.

The V gene is TRBV5-1, the J gene TRBJ1-1, with TRBD1 matching 8 bases. Germline V gene lookup returns CDR1 SGHRS and CDR2 YFSETQ. This CDR3 has 14 amino acids. Losses at the gene ends were 4 bases for V and 1 base for J; bases not matched to a gene: 3. Here the CDR3 reads CASSGDRGNTEAFF. In nucleotides, the CDR3 is TGCGCCAGCAGCGGCGACAGGGGGAACACTGAAGCTTTCTTT.

The chain recombines TRBV7-2 with TRBJ2-7, with TRBD2 matching 12 bases. The V gene end was trimmed by 5 bases and the J gene end by 1 base; junction bases not matched to a gene: 9. The CDR3 is made up of 17 amino acids. The germline V gene encodes CDR1 SGHTA and CDR2 FQGNSA. CDR3 DNA sequence: TGTGCCAGCAGCCCCCCCGGCGGGACTAGCGGGTCCTACGAGCAGTACTTC. As protein: CASSPPGGTSGSYEQYF. The full variable domain, rest sourced from reference TRBV7-2 and TRBJ2-7, is GAGVSQSPSNKVTEKGKDVELRCDPISGHTALYWYRQSLGQGLEFLIYFQGNSAPDKSGLPSDRFSAERTGGSVSTLTIQRTQQEDSAVYLCASSPPGGTSGSYEQYFGPGTRLTVT.

The chain links TRBV29-1 to TRBJ1-2; possibly TRBD1 for D (6 bases). V lost 3 bases and J 8 bases, leaving 13 bases between the germline ends. Germline V gene sequence: CDR1 SQVTM, CDR2 ANQGSEA. The length of the CDR3 is 12 residues. As DNA, the CDR3 is TGCAGCGTTGACTCAGGGGTCCGGGGCTACACCTTC. Protein product: CSVDSGVRGYTF.

The V and J genes are TRBV4-3 and TRBJ2-1; 8 nucleotides match TRBD1. V gave up 1 base and J gave up 5 bases; unmatched junction bases: 10. This CDR3 has 17 amino acids. In germline, CDR1 is LGHNA, CDR2 YSLEER. The DNA for the CDR3 is TGCGCCAGCAGCCAAGCCCAGGGACAGGTGGGACACAATGAGCAGTTCTTC. Protein: CASSQAQGQVGHNEQFF.